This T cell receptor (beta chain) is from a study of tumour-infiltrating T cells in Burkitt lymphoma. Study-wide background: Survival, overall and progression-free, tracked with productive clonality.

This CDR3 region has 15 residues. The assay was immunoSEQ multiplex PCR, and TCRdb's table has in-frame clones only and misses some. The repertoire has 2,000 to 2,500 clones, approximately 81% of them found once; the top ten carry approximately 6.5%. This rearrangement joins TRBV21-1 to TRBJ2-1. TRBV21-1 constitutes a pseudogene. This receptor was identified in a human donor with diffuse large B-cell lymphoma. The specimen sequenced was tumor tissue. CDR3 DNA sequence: TGTGCCAGCAGCAAGGAGGGGGACTCCGGGCATGAGCAGTTCTTC. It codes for CASSKEGDSGHEQFF.